These 24 T cell receptor beta chains share one sample of origin, sequenced in a study of shared clonotypes between healthy human individuals. The naive CD8 fraction comprised CD45RO-negative cells positively selected for CCR7 and excluded terminally differentiated effector memory CD45RA+ cells. Produced via immunoSEQ multiplex PCR; TCRdb's table is partial and in-frame only. Here the sample spans around 2,000,000 clones, roughly 91% being singletons. The sample was naive CD8+ T cells from PBMCs. The receptors were sampled from a young man in good health. Some clones in this sample may be carry-over from other donors' samples.

The chain is built from TRBV7-3 and TRBJ2-3; TRBD1 agrees at 7 bases. The CDR3 is 16 residues long. V was pared by 5 bases and J by 1 base, with 9 bases of the junction left unmatched. From germline, CDR1 is SGHTA and CDR2 FQGTGA. DNA of the CDR3: TGTGCCAGCAGCCCAGAACTTGGGACAGGCACAGATACGCAGTATTTT. Its translation is CASSPELGTGTDTQYF.

Points on this clone: Other nucleotide sequences from this sample produce the same CDR3. The chain joins TRBV27 to TRBJ2-2; D remains ambiguous. CDR3 length equals 12 residues. From germline, CDR1 is MNHEY and CDR2 SMNVEV (reference sequence). With 5 bases removed from V and 5 bases from J, the gap between germline ends came to 6 bases. DNA of the CDR3: TGTGCCAGCAGTCCGTTAACCGGGGAGCTGTTTTTT. This translates into CASSPLTGELFF.

J is TRBJ2-3 and V is TRBV9, with TRBD2 as a possible D gene (6 bases). The CDR3 length is 15 residues. The germline gives CDR1 SGDLS, CDR2 YYNGEE. Trimming cost V 3 bases and J 2 bases, with 13 bases left between them. The chain's CDR3 is CASSASSADTDTQYF. The CDR3 coding sequence is TGTGCCAGCAGCGCTTCTAGCGCTGACACAGATACGCAGTATTTT.

CDR3 DNA: TGCGCCAGCAGCCAAGATCCCAGGGGCCACATGAACACTGAAGCTTTCTTT. The encoded protein is CASSQDPRGHMNTEAFF. The rearrangement joins TRBV4-1 to TRBJ1-1, with a weak D call TRBD1 (6 bases). Germline V gene data show CDR1 as MGHRA and CDR2 as YSYEKL. CDR3 length equals 17 residues. Trimming removed 0 bases at V and 0 bases at J, with 14 bases between.

V is TRBV7-9 and J is TRBJ2-5; the D gene is possibly TRBD2 (5 bases). CDR3 length: 11 amino acids. V lost 4 bases and J 9 bases, leaving 9 bases between the germline ends. The germline V gene encodes CDR1 SEHNR and CDR2 FQNEAQ (reference sequence). In DNA form, the CDR3 reads TGTGCCAGCAGCTGGGCCGGGGCCCAGTACTTC. Translating gives CASSWAGAQYF.

This CDR3 reads CASSVGDRPTSNHEQYF. CDR3 DNA sequence: TGTGCCAGCAGCGTAGGGGACCGACCCACTAGTAACCACGAGCAGTACTTC. The V and J genes are TRBV9 and TRBJ2-7; D is possibly TRBD1 or TRBD2 (5 bases each). This CDR3 is 17 amino acids long. Germline-derived CDR1 and CDR2 are SGDLS and YYNGEE. Trimming removed 0 bases from V and 5 bases from J, with 21 bases in between.

V and J are TRBV7-3 and TRBJ1-1; D gene ambiguous. Germline CDR1 reads SGHTA; CDR2 reads FQGTGA. The CDR3 is 13 residues long. With 2 bases removed from V and 1 base from J, the gap between germline ends came to 5 bases. The CDR3, as DNA: TGTGCCAGCAGCTTACATGGGAACACTGAAGCTTTCTTT. It codes for CASSLHGNTEAFF.

The sample holds one count of this clone. The chain employs TRBV5-4 and TRBJ2-7; possibly TRBD2 for D (6 bases). The V gene's germline CDR1 is SGHNT and CDR2 YYREEE (reference sequence). CDR3 length: 18 residues. V gave up 4 bases and J gave up 0 bases, with 23 bases separating them. The CDR3: CASSGGTNWGDSSYEQYF. CDR3 DNA sequence: TGTGCCAGCAGCGGAGGGACCAACTGGGGGGATAGCTCCTACGAGCAGTACTTC.

The chain joins TRBV4-1 to TRBJ1-2; 7 bases match TRBD1. Germline V CDR1 and CDR2: MGHRA, YSYEKL. The CDR3 covers 17 residues. The junction had 8 bases not matched to a gene; V was cut back by 0 bases and J by 1 base. CDR3 amino acids: CASSQDWGTVNNYGYTF. CDR3 DNA sequence: TGCGCCAGCAGCCAAGATTGGGGGACAGTCAATAACTATGGCTACACCTTC.

V gene TRBV5-1 combines with J gene TRBJ1-2, with 8 bases matching TRBD1. The CDR3 sequence is 15 residues long. Germline V lookup: CDR1 SGHRS, CDR2 YFSETQ. V shed 5 bases and J 5 bases; nucleotides not matched to a gene: 11. The CDR3 loop reads CASSMKGTGGYGYTF. The CDR3 coding sequence is TGCGCCAGCAGTATGAAGGGGACAGGAGGATATGGCTACACCTTC.

This chain connects TRBV5-6 to TRBJ2-7; possible D gene TRBD1, 5 bases. In germline, CDR1 is SGHDT, CDR2 YYEEEE. The ends were cut back, 0 bases at V and 2 bases at J, with 6 bases in the middle. This CDR3 has 13 residues. CDR3 nucleotides: TGTGCCAGCAGCTTGGTCAGGGCCTACGAGCAGTACTTC. Translated, it gives CASSLVRAYEQYF. The full variable domain, completed using reference TRBV5-6 and TRBJ2-7, is DAGVTQSPTHLIKTRGQQVTLRCSPKSGHDTVSWYQQALGQGPQFIFQYYEEEERQRGNFPDRFSGHQFPNYSSELNVNALLLGDSALYLCASSLVRAYEQYFGPGTRLTVT.

The chain recombines TRBV28 with TRBJ2-7; D unresolved. The germline V and J ends were trimmed by 8 bases and 6 bases, with 2 bases remaining between them. The CDR3 has 8 amino acids. Germline V gives CDR1 MDHEN, CDR2 SYDVKM. CDR3 sequence (DNA): TGTGCCAGCGGCGAGCAGTACTTC. This encodes CASGEQYF.

This chain joins TRBV9 and TRBJ1-2; D might be TRBD1 (6 bases). V lost 2 bases to trimming and J lost 3 bases, with 20 bases between them. Looked up from germline, CDR1 is SGDLS and CDR2 is YYNGEE. The CDR3 spans 17 residues. DNA for the CDR3: TGTGCCAGCAGCGTGACTCCGGGAAAGGACAGAGACTATGGCTACACCTTC. Translated: CASSVTPGKDRDYGYTF.

The DNA for the CDR3 is TGTGCCAGCAGAAAACTAGACAGTGGGTGGAAAGATGGCTACACCTTC. Its protein product is CASRKLDSGWKDGYTF. V is TRBV7-9 and J is TRBJ1-2, with D possibly TRBD1 on 5 matching bases. V dropped 6 bases and J dropped 6 bases, with 23 bases sitting between them. The CDR3 runs to 16 residues. CDR1 is SEHNR, CDR2 FQNEAQ, per germline (reference sequence).

In this sample, this clone turned up once. Other DNA sequences within the sample encode an identical CDR3. CDR3: CASSSTSGYSYNEQFF. The CDR3 DNA sequence: TGTGCCAGCAGCTCAACTAGCGGGTACTCCTACAATGAGCAGTTCTTC. The rearrangement uses TRBV28 and TRBJ2-1; 9 bases fit TRBD2. The V gene end was trimmed by 6 bases and the J gene end by 0 bases; junction bases not matched to a gene: 6. Germline V gene lookup returns CDR1 MDHEN and CDR2 SYDVKM. This CDR3 spans 16 amino acids.

The gene calls are TRBV19 and TRBJ2-2; D gene unclear. The CDR3 loop spans 13 amino acids. V lost 5 bases, J lost 1 base, and 5 bases lay in between. The germline V gene has CDR1 LNHDA and CDR2 SQIVND (reference sequence). The CDR3 DNA reads TGTGCCAGTAGTCGGATGAACACCGGGGAGCTGTTTTTT. Protein sequence: CASSRMNTGELFF.

The chain joins TRBV28 to TRBJ2-7, with a tentative D call TRBD1 (6 bases). Germline CDR1 and CDR2: MDHEN and SYDVKM. V was pared by 8 bases and J by 3 bases, with 8 bases between. The CDR3 is made up of 11 amino acids. For the CDR3, the DNA is TGTGCCAGCGCGGACAGCTACGAGCAGTACTTC. This gives the protein CASADSYEQYF.

V gene TRBV19 combines with J gene TRBJ2-1, with D perhaps being TRBD1 or TRBD2 (5 bases each). This CDR3 has 15 amino acids. V was shortened by 5 bases and J by 7 bases, with 18 bases between the two germline ends. Germline assignment: CDR1 LNHDA and CDR2 SQIVND (reference sequence). The CDR3 coding sequence is TGTGCCAGTAGTTGGGACGTAGCGCCTGGGAATGAGCAGTTCTTC. The encoded protein is CASSWDVAPGNEQFF. The full variable domain, completed using reference TRBV19 and TRBJ2-1, is DGGITQSPKYLFRKEGQNVTLSCEQNLNHDAMYWYRQDPGQGLRLIYYSQIVNDFQKGDIAEGYSVSREKKESFPLTVTSAQKNPTAFYLCASSWDVAPGNEQFFGPGTRLTVL.

This clone was seen just once. The V call is TRBV19, the J call TRBJ2-1; D is perhaps TRBD2 (6 bases). The germline V gene has CDR1 LNHDA and CDR2 SQIVND (reference sequence). With 4 bases removed from V and 3 bases from J, the gap between germline ends came to 10 bases. CDR3 length equals 14 residues. CDR3 sequence (DNA): TGTGCCAGTAGTAACCGCGGGGTCTACAATGAGCAGTTCTTC. Its translation: CASSNRGVYNEQFF.

In the case of this clone: Other DNA sequences in the sample encode the same CDR3. The chain couples TRBV27 to TRBJ2-5; 7 bases are shared with TRBD2. Germline V gene data show CDR1 as MNHEY and CDR2 as SMNVEV (reference sequence). This CDR3 is built from 12 residues. The trim removed 6 bases at V and 2 bases at J, leaving 0 bases unmatched. This chain's CDR3 is CASRGGQETQYF. The CDR3 DNA follows: TGTGCCAGCAGGGGGGGGCAAGAGACCCAGTACTTC.

In the case of this clone: The same CDR3 also results from other DNA sequences found in this sample. The CDR3 DNA follows: TGTGCCAGCAGTTACTCGAGTTCGGGCTCCTACGAGCAGTACTTC. This translates into CASSYSSSGSYEQYF. This sequence joins TRBV6-5 and TRBJ2-7, with D unresolved. The ends were cut back, 0 bases at V and 0 bases at J, with 9 bases in the middle. CDR3 length equals 15 residues. Germline CDR1 is MNHEY and CDR2 is SVGAGI.

The V gene is TRBV7-9, the J gene TRBJ1-2; D is possibly TRBD1 (5 bases). The V end was cut by 4 bases, the J end by 2 bases, with 14 bases between. The CDR3 runs 15 residues. From germline, CDR1 is SEHNR and CDR2 FQNEAQ (reference sequence). Here the CDR3 reads CASSSWDAGNYGYTF. DNA for the CDR3: TGTGCCAGCAGCTCCTGGGACGCGGGAAACTATGGCTACACCTTC.

The J gene is TRBJ2-7, the V gene TRBV19, with D possibly matching TRBD1 (6 bases). The germline CDR1 and CDR2 sequences are LNHDA and SQIVND (reference sequence). There are 13 residues in the CDR3. V was shortened by 10 bases and J by 2 bases, with 15 bases between the two germline ends. The CDR3 DNA sequence: TGTGCCACCGCACGGGCAGGGGCCTACGAGCAGTACTTC. Its translation: CATARAGAYEQYF.

This sequence joins TRBV18 and TRBJ2-5; D is unresolved. Germline V lookup: CDR1 KGHSH, CDR2 LQKENI. Trimming removed 6 bases at V and 6 bases at J, with 8 bases between. This CDR3 has 11 amino acids. The CDR3 sequence: CASSIRKTQYF. The CDR3, as DNA: TGTGCCAGCTCGATCCGAAAGACCCAGTACTTC.